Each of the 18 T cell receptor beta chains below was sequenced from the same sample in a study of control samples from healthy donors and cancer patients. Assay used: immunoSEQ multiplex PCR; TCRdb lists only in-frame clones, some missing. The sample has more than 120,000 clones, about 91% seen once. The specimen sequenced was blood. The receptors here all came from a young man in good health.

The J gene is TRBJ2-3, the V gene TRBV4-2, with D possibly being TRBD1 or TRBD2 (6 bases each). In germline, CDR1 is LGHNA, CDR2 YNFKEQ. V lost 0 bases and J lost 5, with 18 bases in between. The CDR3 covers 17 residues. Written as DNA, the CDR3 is TGTGCCAGCAGCCAAGATGAGTTTGGGGGGCCAATAGATACGCAGTATTTT. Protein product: CASSQDEFGGPIDTQYF.

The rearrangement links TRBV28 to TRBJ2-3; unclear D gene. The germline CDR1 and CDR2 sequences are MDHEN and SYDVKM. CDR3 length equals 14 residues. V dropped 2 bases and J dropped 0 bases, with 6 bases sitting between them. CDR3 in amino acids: CASSLKQSTDTQYF. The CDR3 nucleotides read TGTGCCAGCAGTTTAAAACAGAGCACAGATACGCAGTATTTT.

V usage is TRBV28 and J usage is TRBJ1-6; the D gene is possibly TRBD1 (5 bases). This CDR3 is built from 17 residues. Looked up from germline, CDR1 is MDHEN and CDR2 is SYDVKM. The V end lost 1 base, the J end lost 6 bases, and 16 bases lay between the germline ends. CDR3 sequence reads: CASSLFPPTGGNSPLHF. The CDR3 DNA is TGTGCCAGCAGTTTATTCCCCCCAACAGGTGGTAATTCACCCCTCCACTTT.

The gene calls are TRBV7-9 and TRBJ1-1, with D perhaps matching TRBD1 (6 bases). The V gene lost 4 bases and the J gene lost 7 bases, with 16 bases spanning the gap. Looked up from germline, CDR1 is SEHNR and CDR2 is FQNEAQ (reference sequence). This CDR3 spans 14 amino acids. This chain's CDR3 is CASSYNRDYNEAFF. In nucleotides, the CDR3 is TGTGCCAGCAGCTATAACAGGGATTATAATGAAGCTTTCTTT.

The CDR3 sequence: CASSQGADTQYF. Here the CDR3 DNA reads TGTGCCAGCTCCCAAGGGGCAGATACGCAGTATTTT. The J gene is TRBJ2-3, the V gene TRBV18, with D maybe TRBD1 (5 bases). Trimming cost V 6 bases and J 4 bases, with 8 bases left between them. The CDR3 is made up of 12 amino acids. The germline gives CDR1 KGHSH, CDR2 LQKENI.

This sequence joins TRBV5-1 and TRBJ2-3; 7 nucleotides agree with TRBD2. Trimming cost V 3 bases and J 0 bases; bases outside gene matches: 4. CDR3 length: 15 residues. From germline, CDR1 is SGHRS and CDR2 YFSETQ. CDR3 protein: CASSSRDYSTDTQYF. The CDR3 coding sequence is TGCGCCAGCAGCTCCCGGGACTACAGCACAGATACGCAGTATTTT. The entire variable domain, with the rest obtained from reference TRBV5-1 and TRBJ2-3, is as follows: KAGVTQTPRYLIKTRGQQVTLSCSPISGHRSVSWYQQTPGQGLQFLFEYFSETQRNKGNFPGRFSGRQFSNSRSEMNVSTLELGDSALYLCASSSRDYSTDTQYFGPGTRLTVL.

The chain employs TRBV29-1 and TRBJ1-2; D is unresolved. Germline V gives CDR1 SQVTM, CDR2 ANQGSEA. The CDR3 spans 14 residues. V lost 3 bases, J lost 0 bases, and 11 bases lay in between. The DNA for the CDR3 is TGCAGCGTTGACGGACCGGGAACTAACTATGGCTACACCTTC. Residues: CSVDGPGTNYGYTF.

The CDR3 region is CASGLGDRNNEQFF. The CDR3 nucleotides read TGTGCTAGTGGTTTGGGGGACAGAAACAATGAGCAGTTCTTC. The V and J genes are TRBV12-5 and TRBJ2-1; TRBD1 aligns across 7 bases. The V gene end was trimmed by 1 base and the J gene end by 5 bases; junction bases not matched to a gene: 2. The CDR3 extends over 14 amino acids. Per the germline V gene, CDR1 is LGHNT and CDR2 is FRNRAP.

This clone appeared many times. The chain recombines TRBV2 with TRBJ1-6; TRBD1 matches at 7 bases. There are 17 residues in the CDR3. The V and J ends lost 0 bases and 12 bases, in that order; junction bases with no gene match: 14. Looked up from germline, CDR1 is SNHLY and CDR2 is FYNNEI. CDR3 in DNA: TGTGCCAGCAGTGAAGCCGTAGCTGGGCAGGGGGGAGGACCCCTCCACTTT. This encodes CASSEAVAGQGGGPLHF. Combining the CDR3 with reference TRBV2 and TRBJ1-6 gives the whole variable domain EPEVTQTPSHQVTQMGQEVILRCVPISNHLYFYWYRQILGQKVEFLVSFYNNEISEKSEIFDDQFSVERPDGSNFTLKIRSTKLEDSAMYFCASSEAVAGQGGGPLHFGNGTRLTVT.

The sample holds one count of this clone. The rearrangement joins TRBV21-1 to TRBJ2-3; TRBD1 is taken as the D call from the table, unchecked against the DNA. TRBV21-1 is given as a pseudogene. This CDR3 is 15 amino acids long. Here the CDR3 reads CASSKVGTGEYTQYF. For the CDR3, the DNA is TGTGCCAGCAGCAAAGTAGGTACAGGGGAATATACGCAGTATTTT.

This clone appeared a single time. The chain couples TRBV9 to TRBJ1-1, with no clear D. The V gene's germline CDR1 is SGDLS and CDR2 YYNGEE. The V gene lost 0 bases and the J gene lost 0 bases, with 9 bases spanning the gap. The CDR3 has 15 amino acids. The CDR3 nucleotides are TGTGCCAGCAGCGTAGAGGGCAGCATGAACACTGAAGCTTTCTTT. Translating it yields CASSVEGSMNTEAFF.

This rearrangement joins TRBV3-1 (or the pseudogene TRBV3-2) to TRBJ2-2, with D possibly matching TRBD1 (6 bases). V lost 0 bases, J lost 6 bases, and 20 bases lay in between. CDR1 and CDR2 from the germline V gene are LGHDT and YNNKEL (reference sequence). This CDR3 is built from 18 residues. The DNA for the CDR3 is TGTGCCAGCAGCCAAGAATCGGTAGGGATCAGGGGTCCCGGGGAGCTGTTTTTT. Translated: CASSQESVGIRGPGELFF.

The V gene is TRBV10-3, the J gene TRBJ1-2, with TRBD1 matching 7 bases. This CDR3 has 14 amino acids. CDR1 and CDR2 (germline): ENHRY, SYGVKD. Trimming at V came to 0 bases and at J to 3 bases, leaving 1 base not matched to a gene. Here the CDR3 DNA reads TGTGCCATCAGTGAGTCTCAGGGGGACTATGGCTACACCTTC. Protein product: CAISESQGDYGYTF.

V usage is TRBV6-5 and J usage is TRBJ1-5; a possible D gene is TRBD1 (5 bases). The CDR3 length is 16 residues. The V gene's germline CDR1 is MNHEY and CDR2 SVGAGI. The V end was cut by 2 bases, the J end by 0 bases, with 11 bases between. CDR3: CASSYLQENSNQPQHF. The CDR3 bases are TGTGCCAGCAGTTACCTACAGGAGAATAGCAATCAGCCCCAGCATTTT.

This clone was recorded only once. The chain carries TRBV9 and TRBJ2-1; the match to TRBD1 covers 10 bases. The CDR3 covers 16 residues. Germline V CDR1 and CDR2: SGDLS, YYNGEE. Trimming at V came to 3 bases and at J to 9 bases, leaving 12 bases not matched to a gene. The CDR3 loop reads CASSARSGTGVGEQFF. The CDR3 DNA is TGTGCCAGCAGCGCCCGTTCCGGGACAGGGGTTGGTGAGCAGTTCTTC.

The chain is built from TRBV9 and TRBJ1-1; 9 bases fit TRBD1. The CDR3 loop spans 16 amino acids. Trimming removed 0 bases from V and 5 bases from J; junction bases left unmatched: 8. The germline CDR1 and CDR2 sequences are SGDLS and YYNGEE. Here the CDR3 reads CASSVDGTGTRTEAFF. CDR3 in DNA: TGTGCCAGCAGCGTAGATGGGACAGGGACGAGGACTGAAGCTTTCTTT.

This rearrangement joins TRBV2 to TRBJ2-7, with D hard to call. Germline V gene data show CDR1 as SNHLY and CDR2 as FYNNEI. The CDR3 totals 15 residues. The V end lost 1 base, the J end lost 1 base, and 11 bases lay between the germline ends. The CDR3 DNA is TGTGCCAGCAGTGAAGGCCTATGGGTATCCTACGAGCAGTACTTC. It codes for CASSEGLWVSYEQYF.

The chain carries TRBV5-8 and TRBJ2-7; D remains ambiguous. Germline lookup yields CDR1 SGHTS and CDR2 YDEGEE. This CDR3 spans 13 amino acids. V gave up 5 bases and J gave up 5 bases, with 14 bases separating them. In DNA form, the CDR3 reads TGTGCCAGCAGGACCTTGATGGTAGACGAGCAGTACTTC. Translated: CASRTLMVDEQYF.